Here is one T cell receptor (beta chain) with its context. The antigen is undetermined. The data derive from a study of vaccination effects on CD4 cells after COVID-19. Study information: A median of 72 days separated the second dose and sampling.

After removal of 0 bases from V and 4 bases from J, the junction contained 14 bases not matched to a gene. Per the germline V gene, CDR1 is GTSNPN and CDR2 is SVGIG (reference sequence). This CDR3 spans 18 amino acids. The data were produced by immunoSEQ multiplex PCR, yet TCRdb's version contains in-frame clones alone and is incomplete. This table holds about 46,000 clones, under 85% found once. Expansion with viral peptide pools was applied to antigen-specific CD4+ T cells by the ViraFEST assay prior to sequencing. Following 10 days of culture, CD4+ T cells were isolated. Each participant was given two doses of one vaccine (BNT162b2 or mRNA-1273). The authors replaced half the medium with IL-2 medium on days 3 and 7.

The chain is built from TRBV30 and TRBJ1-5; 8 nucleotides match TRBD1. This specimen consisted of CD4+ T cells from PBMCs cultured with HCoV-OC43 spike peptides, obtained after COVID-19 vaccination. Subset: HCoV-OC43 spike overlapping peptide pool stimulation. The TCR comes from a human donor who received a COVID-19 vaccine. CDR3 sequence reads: CAWSVQKFSGQGNQPQHF. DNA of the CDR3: TGTGCCTGGAGTGTACAAAAATTTTCCGGACAGGGAAATCAGCCCCAGCATTTT.